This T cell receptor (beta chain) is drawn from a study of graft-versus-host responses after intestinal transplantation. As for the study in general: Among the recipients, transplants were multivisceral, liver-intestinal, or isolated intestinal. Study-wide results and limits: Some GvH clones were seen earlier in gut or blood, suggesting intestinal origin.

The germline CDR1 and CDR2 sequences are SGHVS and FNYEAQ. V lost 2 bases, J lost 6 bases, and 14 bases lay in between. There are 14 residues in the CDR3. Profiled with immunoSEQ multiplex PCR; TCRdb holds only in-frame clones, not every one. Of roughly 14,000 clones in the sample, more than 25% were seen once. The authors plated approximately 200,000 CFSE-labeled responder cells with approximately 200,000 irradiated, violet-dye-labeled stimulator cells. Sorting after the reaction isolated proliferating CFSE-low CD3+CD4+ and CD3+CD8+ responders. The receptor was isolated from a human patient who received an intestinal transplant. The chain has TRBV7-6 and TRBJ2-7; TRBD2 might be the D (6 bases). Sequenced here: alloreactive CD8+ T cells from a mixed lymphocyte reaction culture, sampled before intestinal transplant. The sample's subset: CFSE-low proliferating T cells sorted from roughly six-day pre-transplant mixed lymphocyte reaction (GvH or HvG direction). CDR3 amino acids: CASSLKVEGPEQYF. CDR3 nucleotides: TGTGCCAGCAGCTTAAAGGTGGAGGGGCCCGAGCAGTACTTC. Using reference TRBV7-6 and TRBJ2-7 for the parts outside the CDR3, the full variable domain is GAGVSQSPRYKVTKRGQDVALRCDPISGHVSLYWYRQALGQGPEFLTYFNYEAQQDKSGLPNDRFSAERPEGSISTLTIQRTEQRDSAMYRCASSLKVEGPEQYFGPGTRLTVT.